The clone carrying this TCR beta chain was seen repeatedly, ten times or more. These data originate in a study of regulatory T cells in long-lasting Graves disease. The time point here: newly diagnosed GD, antithyroid drugs for less than 3 months. The TCR library was prepared using RNA isolated from PBMCs. Trimming pared 1 base from V and 4 bases from J, leaving 11 bases between. The CDR3 length is 14 residues. The germline V gene has CDR1 SEHNR and CDR2 FQNEAQ (reference sequence). According to the study, TCR beta libraries were built with iRepertoire HTBI primers and CDR3-region Arm-PCR. MiXCR, run by TCRdb on the multiplex PCR reads, gives a single entry per CDR3 protein. The sample yields 350,000 to 550,000 distinct CDR3 sequences, approximately 15% seen once. These same data were also listed under a study on T cells in Graves' hyperthyroidism and ophthalmopathy.

This rearrangement joins TRBV7-9 to TRBJ2-7, with a weak D call TRBD2 (5 bases). The sequencing here drew on peripheral blood mononuclear cells (PBMCs), taken at new diagnosis, from a patient treated with antithyroid drugs. This receptor was obtained from a woman in her 30s with Graves disease. This CDR3 is CASSLGGPDYEQYF. CDR3 nucleotides: TGTGCCAGCAGCTTAGGAGGGCCGGATTACGAGCAGTACTTC.